This TCR beta chain originates from a study of identical twins' blood T cells. General study findings and limits: Environmental influences on twin similarity could not be excluded.

As to this clonotype: Antigen specificity is unknown.

V lost 11 bases and J 6 bases, leaving 16 bases between the germline ends. There are 13 residues in the CDR3. Sample barcodes were added at both library ends during cDNA synthesis. TCRdb re-derived calls from the 5' RACE reads in MiXCR, one entry per CDR3 protein. The table has a few hundred thousand distinct CDR3 sequences, roughly 27% seen once. The three twin pairs were reared together, likely meeting the same infections. The sequenced sample consisted of PBMCs. The sequence derives from a woman aged 18-55 years in good health. The rearrangement joins TRBV12-3 or TRBV12-4 to TRBJ2-2; tentatively, D is TRBD2 (6 bases). CDR3 nucleotide sequence: TGTGCCGTAGAGGAGGGACGGGCCGGGGAGCTGTTTTTT. Encoded protein: CAVEEGRAGELFF.